This T cell receptor beta chain was profiled in a study of blood T cell repertoires in COVID-19. About the research overall: Samples of COVID-19 (acute and convalescent) were obtained from the United States, Italy and Spain.

J lost 5 bases, V lost 4 bases, and 11 bases had no gene match. The germline V gene encodes CDR1 MNHNS and CDR2 SASEGT. The CDR3 runs to 16 residues. Per the authors' pipeline: Amplification with reference gene primers provided the estimates of nucleated cell counts. Data came from immunoSEQ multiplex PCR; TCRdb stores just in-frame clones and leaves some out. The V and J calls and the clone size are those of that table, but D and trimming were determined from the DNA. The profile shows some 180,000 clones, approximately 80% of them singletons. Seattle patients were enrolled while actively infected and followed longitudinally.

Sequencing used peripheral blood. The V gene is TRBV6-1, the J gene TRBJ2-7, with 10 bases fitting TRBD2. This clonotype was obtained from a woman aged 40 to 55 with COVID-19, enrolled during active disease. The CDR3 DNA reads as TGTGCCAGCAGTGCCGGTACTAGCGGGGATCGGGACGAGCAGTACGTC. It translates to CASSAGTSGDRDEQYV.